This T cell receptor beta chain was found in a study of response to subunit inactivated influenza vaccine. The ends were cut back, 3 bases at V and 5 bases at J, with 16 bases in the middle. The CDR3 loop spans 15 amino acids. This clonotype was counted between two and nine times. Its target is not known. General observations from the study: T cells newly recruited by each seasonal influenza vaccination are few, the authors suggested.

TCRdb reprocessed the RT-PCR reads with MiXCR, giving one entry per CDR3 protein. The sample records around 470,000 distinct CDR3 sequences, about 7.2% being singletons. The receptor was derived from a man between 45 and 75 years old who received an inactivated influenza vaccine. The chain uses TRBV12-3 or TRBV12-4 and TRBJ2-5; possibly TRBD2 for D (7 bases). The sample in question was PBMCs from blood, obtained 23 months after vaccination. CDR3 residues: CASSLVGGAGETQYF. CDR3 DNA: TGTGCCAGCAGTTTGGTTGGGGGGGCAGGGGAGACCCAGTACTTC.